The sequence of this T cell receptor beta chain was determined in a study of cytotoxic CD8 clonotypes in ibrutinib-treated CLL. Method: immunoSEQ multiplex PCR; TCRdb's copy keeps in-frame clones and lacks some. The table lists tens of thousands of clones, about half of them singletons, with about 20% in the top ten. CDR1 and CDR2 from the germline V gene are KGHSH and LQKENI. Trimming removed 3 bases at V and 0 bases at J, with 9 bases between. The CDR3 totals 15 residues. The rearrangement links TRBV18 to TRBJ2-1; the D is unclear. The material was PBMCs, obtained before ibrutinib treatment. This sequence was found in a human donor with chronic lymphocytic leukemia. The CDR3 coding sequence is TGTGCCAGCTCACCGGCTCAAGGCTCCTACAATGAGCAGTTCTTC. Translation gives CASSPAQGSYNEQFF.